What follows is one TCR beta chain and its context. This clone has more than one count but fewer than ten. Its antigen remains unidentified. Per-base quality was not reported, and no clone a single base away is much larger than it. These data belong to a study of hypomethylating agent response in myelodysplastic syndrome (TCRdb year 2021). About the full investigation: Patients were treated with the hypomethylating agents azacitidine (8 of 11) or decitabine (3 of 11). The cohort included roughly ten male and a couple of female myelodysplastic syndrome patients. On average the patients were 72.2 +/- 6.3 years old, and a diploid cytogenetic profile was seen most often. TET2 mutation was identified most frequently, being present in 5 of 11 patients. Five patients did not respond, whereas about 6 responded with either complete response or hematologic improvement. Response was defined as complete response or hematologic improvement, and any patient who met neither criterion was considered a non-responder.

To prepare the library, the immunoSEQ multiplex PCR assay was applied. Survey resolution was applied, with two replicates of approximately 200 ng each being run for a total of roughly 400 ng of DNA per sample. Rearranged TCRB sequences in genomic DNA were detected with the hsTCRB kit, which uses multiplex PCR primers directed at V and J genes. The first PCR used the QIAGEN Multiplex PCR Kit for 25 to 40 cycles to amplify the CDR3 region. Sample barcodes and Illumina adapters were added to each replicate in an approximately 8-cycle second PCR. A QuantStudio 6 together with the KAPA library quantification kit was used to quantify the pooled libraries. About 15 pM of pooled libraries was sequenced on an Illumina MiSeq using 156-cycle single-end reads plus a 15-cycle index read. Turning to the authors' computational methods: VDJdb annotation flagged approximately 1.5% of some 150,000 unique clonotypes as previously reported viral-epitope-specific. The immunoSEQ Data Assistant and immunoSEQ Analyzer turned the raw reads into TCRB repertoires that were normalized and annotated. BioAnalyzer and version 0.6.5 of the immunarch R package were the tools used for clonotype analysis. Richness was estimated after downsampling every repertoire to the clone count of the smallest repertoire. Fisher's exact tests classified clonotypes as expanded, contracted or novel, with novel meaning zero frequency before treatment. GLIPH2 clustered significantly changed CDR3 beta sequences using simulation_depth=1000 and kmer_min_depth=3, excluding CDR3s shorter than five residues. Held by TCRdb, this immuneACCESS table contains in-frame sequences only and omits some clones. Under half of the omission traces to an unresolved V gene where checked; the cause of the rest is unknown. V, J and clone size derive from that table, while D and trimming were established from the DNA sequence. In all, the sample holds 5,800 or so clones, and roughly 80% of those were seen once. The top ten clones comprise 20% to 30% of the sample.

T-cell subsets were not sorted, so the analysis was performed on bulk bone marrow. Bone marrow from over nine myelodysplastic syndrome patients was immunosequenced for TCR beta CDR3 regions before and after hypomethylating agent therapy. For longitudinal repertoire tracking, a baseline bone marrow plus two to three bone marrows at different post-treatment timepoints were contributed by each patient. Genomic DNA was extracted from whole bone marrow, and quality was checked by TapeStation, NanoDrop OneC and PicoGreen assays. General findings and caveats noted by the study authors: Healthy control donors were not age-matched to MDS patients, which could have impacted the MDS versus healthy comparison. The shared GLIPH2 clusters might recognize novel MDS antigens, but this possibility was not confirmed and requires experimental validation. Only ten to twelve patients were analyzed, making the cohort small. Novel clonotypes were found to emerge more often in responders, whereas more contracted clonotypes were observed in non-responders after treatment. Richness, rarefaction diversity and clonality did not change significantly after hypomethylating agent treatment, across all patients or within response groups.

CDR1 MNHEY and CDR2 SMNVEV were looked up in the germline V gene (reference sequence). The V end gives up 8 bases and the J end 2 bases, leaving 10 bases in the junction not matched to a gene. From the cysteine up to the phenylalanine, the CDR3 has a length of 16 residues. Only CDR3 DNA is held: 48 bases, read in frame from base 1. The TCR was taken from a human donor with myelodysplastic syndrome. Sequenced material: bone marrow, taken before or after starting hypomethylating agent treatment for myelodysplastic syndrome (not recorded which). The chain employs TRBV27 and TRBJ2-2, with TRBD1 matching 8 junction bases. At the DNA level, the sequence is TGTGCCAGCCGCTTGAACAGGGGGTTAAACACCGGGGAGCTGTTTTTT. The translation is CASRLNRGLNTGELFF.